This is a list of T cell receptor beta chains from one sample in a study of blood T cell repertoires in COVID-19. Produced via immunoSEQ multiplex PCR; TCRdb's table is partial and in-frame only. The table lists approximately 350,000 clones, 80% to 90% of them singletons. Sequencing used peripheral blood. The origin of the receptors is a woman in her fifties or sixties with COVID-19, enrolled during active disease. Each CDR3 is given with its conserved first and last residue. D genes are given only for firm matches. Where a row states a size, it is once, few, many or the class of an expanded clone; other rows omit it.

DNA | CDR3 | J | size | V | D
TGTGCCAGCAGAGAAGACAGGGTGGCCAAAAACATTCAGTACTTC | CASREDRVAKNIQYF | TRBJ2-4 | . | TRBV2 | TRBD1
TGTGCCAGCAGCTCGGCGGCGGGTTGGCCCCAGCATTTT | CASSSAAGWPQHF | TRBJ1-5 | . | TRBV7-3 | .
TGTGCCAGTAGTATCCCAGGGGCCGGTGGAAACACCATATATTTT | CASSIPGAGGNTIYF | TRBJ1-3 | . | TRBV19 | .
TGTGCCAGCAGCGTAGACACAGCAGATACGCAGTATTTT | CASSVDTADTQYF | TRBJ2-3 | . | TRBV9 | .
TGTGCCTGGAGCCCAGGACAGGGGAGTCAGCCCCAGCATTTT | CAWSPGQGSQPQHF | TRBJ1-5 | . | TRBV30 | TRBD1
TGCGCCAGCAGCTTGGCCGGGGGGAACTTCGGGGATGAGCAGTTCTTC | CASSLAGGNFGDEQFF | TRBJ2-1 | once | TRBV5-1 | TRBD2
TGTGCCAGCGGCTCACAGCCTAATGAAAAACTGTTTTTT | CASGSQPNEKLFF | TRBJ1-4 | . | TRBV6-5 | .
TGTGCCAGCAGCCAAGTGTTGGGCACTTCCACTGAAGCTTTCTTT | CASSQVLGTSTEAFF | TRBJ1-1 | few | TRBV3-1/TRBV3-2 | .
TGTGCCAGCAGTCAACTCCCGGGGGGGACTGGGGCCAACGTCCTGACTTTC | CASSQLPGGTGANVLTF | TRBJ2-6 | once | TRBV6-6 | TRBD2
TGTGCCAGCAGTTTAAACTATCACGGAGCGGGACAGGGTTATGGCTACACCTTC | CASSLNYHGAGQGYGYTF | TRBJ1-2 | . | TRBV27 | TRBD1
TGTGCCAGTAGGGACGGACTAGCGGTTAGCACAGATACGCAGTATTTT | CASRDGLAVSTDTQYF | TRBJ2-3 | few | TRBV19 | TRBD2
TGTGCCAGCTCACTCAACTCAGGGGGAGTGGACAATGAGCAGTTCTTC | CASSLNSGGVDNEQFF | TRBJ2-1 | . | TRBV18 | TRBD1
TGTGCCAGCAGTCGAGGGTCCCTTGGGAATGAGCAGTTCTTC | CASSRGSLGNEQFF | TRBJ2-1 | . | TRBV6-5 | .
TGTGCCAGCAGCTTCACTAGCGTAGGAGATACGCAGTATTTT | CASSFTSVGDTQYF | TRBJ2-3 | . | TRBV11-2 | TRBD2
TGTGCCAGCAGTCCCATACTAGCGGGAGCACCGGATACGCAGTATTTT | CASSPILAGAPDTQYF | TRBJ2-3 | . | TRBV27 | TRBD2
TGCGCCAGCAGCTTGGGAGGCCCCGGGACACCGAAATACGAGCAGTACTTC | CASSLGGPGTPKYEQYF | TRBJ2-7 | . | TRBV5-1 | .
TGTGCCAGCAGCCGCGCTAAGACAGGATTCAATGAAAAACTGTTTTTT | CASSRAKTGFNEKLFF | TRBJ1-4 | once | TRBV3-1/TRBV3-2 | .
TGTGCCAGCAGACCGCGGGTAGCGGGGTTGATGGATGAGCAGTTCTTC | CASRPRVAGLMDEQFF | TRBJ2-1 | few | TRBV5-6 | TRBD2
TGTGCCAGCAGCCCGCAGGGACGGGGCGGGGACAATGAGCAGTTCTTC | CASSPQGRGGDNEQFF | TRBJ2-1 | . | TRBV5-4 | .
TGTGCCAGCAGTTACAATCGGAGAGATAATGAAAAACTGTTTTTT | CASSYNRRDNEKLFF | TRBJ1-4 | . | TRBV7-8 | .
TGTGCCAGTACCGGGGCGAACACCGGGGAGCTGTTTTTT | CASTGANTGELFF | TRBJ2-2 | . | TRBV6-5 | .
TGTGCCAGCAGTTCGTCCGGGACTAGCCCCTACGAGCAGTACTTC | CASSSSGTSPYEQYF | TRBJ2-7 | . | TRBV6-2/TRBV6-3 | TRBD2
TGTGCCAGTAGTGTTCCCAGACAGGGCTCCCTTATTATGAACACTGAAGCTTTCTTT | CASSVPRQGSLIMNTEAFF | TRBJ1-1 | few | TRBV19 | TRBD1
TGTGCCAGCAGTTATCGTAGGATAGCGGGACACAATGAGCAGTTCTTC | CASSYRRIAGHNEQFF | TRBJ2-1 | . | TRBV6-5 | TRBD2
TGTGCCAGTAGCCGACAGGGAGGCGGGATGAACACTGAAGCTTTCTTT | CASSRQGGGMNTEAFF | TRBJ1-1 | . | TRBV19 | TRBD1
TGTGCCAGCAGCCCGACCCACACAATACTAGCGGGAGTTGGTACCGGGGAGCTGTTTTTT | CASSPTHTILAGVGTGELFF | TRBJ2-2 | . | TRBV9 | TRBD2
TGTGCCAGCAGTTTATACTTCAACACCGGGGAGCTGTTTTTT | CASSLYFNTGELFF | TRBJ2-2 | . | TRBV28 | .